The sequence of this TCR beta chain was determined in a study of shared clonotypes between healthy human individuals. Study-level results: The four-donor shared clonotypes exceeded non-shared clonotypes in generation probability, with non-shared ones scoring lower. Among the subsets, naive ones generally showed larger estimated richness than memory ones.

Naive CD8 isolation took CD45RO-negative cells positively selected for CCR7 and excluded terminally differentiated effector memory CD45RA+ cells. TCRdb keeps only in-frame clones here, not all; method: immunoSEQ multiplex PCR. This sample has about 2 million clones, with less than 95% found just once. As for this clone: Its antigen is undetermined.

This CDR3 has 13 amino acids. CDR1 and CDR2 (germline): SGHVS, FQNEAQ. V lost 4 bases and J 7 bases, leaving 13 bases between the germline ends. The gene calls are TRBV7-8 and TRBJ1-1; D is undetermined. The sequenced material came from naive CD8+ T cells sorted from blood. The source of this sequence is a man younger than 35 in good health. CDR3 region: CASSSGGGIEAFF. CDR3 nucleotide sequence: TGTGCCAGCAGCTCCGGTGGTGGCATTGAAGCTTTCTTT.